This T cell receptor (beta chain) was sequenced in a study of blood T cell repertoires in COVID-19. The CDR3 length is 16 residues. CDR1 MNHEY and CDR2 SMNVEV come from the germline V gene (reference sequence). The V gene end was trimmed by 3 bases and the J gene end by 3 bases; junction bases not matched to a gene: 7. Assay: immunoSEQ multiplex PCR; the TCRdb copy retains only in-frame clones and omits some. The sample lists 150,000 or so clones, around 83% seen once, with 10% to 15% in the top ten. V is TRBV27 and J is TRBJ2-1, with 8 bases aligning to TRBD2. Sequencing was carried out using peripheral blood. The receptor was derived from a man in his 70s who had recovered from COVID-19. The CDR3 sequence is CASSFRASGFYNEQFF. CDR3 nucleotides: TGTGCCAGCAGTTTTAGGGCTAGCGGGTTCTACAATGAGCAGTTCTTC.